This T cell receptor (beta chain) came from a study of cytomegalovirus exposure and HLA in healthy donors. Turning to this clone: What it binds is unknown.

Method: immunoSEQ multiplex PCR; TCRdb's copy keeps in-frame clones and lacks some. The repertoire includes about 160,000 clones, 70% to 90% of them detected once, and approximately 2.2% sits in the top ten. The germline V gene has CDR1 LNHDA and CDR2 SQIVND (reference sequence). The V and J ends lost 5 bases and 14 bases, in that order; junction bases with no gene match: 9. This CDR3 has 12 residues. General study findings and limits: Across donors, most TCRs were seen rarely, yet some public ones were widespread.

The TCR sequence derives from a woman under 30 in good health and CMV-seronegative. V usage is TRBV19 and J usage is TRBJ2-1; 7 bases line up with TRBD1. The source material was PBMCs. In nucleotides, the CDR3 is TGTGCCAGTAGTCCCTTAGGGGGCTCGAAGTTCTTC. Encoded protein: CASSPLGGSKFF.